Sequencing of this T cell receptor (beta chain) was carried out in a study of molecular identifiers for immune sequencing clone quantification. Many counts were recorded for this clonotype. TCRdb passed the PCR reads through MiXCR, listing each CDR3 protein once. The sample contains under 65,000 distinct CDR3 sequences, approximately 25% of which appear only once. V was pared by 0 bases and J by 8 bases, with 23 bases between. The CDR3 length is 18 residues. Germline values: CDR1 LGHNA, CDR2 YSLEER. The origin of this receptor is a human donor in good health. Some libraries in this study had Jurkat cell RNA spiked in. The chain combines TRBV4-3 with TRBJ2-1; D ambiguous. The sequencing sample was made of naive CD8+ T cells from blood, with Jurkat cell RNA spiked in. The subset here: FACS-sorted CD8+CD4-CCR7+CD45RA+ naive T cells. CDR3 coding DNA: TGCGCCAGCAGCCAAGAAAGACCTTCCGGTCTCCCTGGGGATGAGCAGTTCTTC. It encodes CASSQERPSGLPGDEQFF.